The 3 T cell receptor beta chains reported below all come from one sample, sequenced in a study of Ad26.COV2.S vaccination and SARS-CoV-2 variants. Specified treatment: 15 to 20 received Ad26.COV2.S at low or high dose, single or two shots; 5 received placebo; per-sample allocation not given. Each sample was drawn 63 days after the first injection (of vaccine or placebo). Some clones are missing from TCRdb's copy, which holds only in-frame ones; the method was immunoSEQ multiplex PCR. The sample has about 680,000 clones, 80% to 90% seen once. Sequencing was performed on peripheral blood, taken in a trial of Ad26.COV2.S vaccine versus placebo. All receptors come from a person between 18 and 65 years old who received the Ad26.COV2.S COVID-19 vaccine or a placebo.

V gene TRBV29-1 combines with J gene TRBJ2-7; D may be TRBD1 (5 bases). V was cut by 3 bases and J by 3 bases, with 9 bases left in between. CDR3 length: 12 residues. Germline CDR1 SQVTM, CDR2 ANQGSEA. The CDR3 region has the DNA TGCAGCGTTGATACCCAGGGCTACGAGCAGTACTTC. It yields the protein CSVDTQGYEQYF.

J is TRBJ1-3 and V is TRBV6-6; 7 positions agree with TRBD1. The CDR3 spans 17 residues. V trimming: 5 bases; J trimming: 0 bases; junction bases outside the gene matches: 10. Germline lookup yields CDR1 MNHNY and CDR2 SVGAGI (reference sequence). The CDR3: CASSPWTGFPSGNTIYF. The CDR3 DNA reads TGTGCCAGCAGTCCCTGGACAGGTTTCCCCTCTGGAAACACCATATATTTT.

The chain carries TRBV2 and TRBJ2-5; D possibly matches TRBD1 or TRBD2 (5 bases each). The CDR3 totals 12 residues. In germline, CDR1 is SNHLY, CDR2 FYNNEI. V was pared by 7 bases and J by 2 bases, with 8 bases between. The CDR3 here is CASTGQQETQYF. The CDR3 DNA reads TGTGCCAGCACGGGGCAGCAAGAGACCCAGTACTTC. The full variable domain, completed using reference TRBV2 and TRBJ2-5, is EPEVTQTPSHQVTQMGQEVILRCVPISNHLYFYWYRQILGQKVEFLVSFYNNEISEKSEIFDDQFSVERPDGSNFTLKIRSTKLEDSAMYFCASTGQQETQYFGPGTRLLVL.